This T cell receptor (beta chain) was recorded in a study of technical replicates of blood from a handful of donors. TCRdb's copy holds only in-frame clones and misses some; the assay was immunoSEQ multiplex PCR. The sample records about 82,000 clones, nearly 96% being singletons. Unmatched junction bases numbered 2, after V lost 2 bases and J lost 3 bases. This CDR3 is built from 14 residues. The V gene's germline CDR1 is MNHEY and CDR2 SMNVEV (reference sequence). The sample taken for sequencing was T cells isolated from PBMCs. The sequence was collected from a human donor in good health. The chain has TRBV27 and TRBJ2-7; TRBD2 matches 9 bases. CDR3 protein: CASSLGTSYYEQYF. The CDR3 nucleotides read TGTGCCAGCAGTTTAGGGACTAGCTACTACGAGCAGTACTTC.